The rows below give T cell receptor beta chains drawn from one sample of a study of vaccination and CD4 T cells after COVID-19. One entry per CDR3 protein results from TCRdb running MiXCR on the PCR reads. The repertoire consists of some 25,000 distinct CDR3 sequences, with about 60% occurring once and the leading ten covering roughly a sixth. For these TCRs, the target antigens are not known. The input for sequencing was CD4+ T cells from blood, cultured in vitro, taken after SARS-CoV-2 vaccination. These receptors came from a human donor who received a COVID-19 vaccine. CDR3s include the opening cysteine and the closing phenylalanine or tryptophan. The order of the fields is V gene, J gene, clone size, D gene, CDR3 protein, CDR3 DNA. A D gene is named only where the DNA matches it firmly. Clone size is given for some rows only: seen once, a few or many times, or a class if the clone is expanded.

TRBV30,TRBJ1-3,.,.,CAWSVSKVGNTIYF,TGTGCCTGGAGTGTTTCTAAGGTCGGAAACACCATATATTTT
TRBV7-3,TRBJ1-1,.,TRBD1,CASSSGQENTEAFF,TGTGCCAGCAGCTCCGGACAGGAGAACACTGAAGCTTTCTTT
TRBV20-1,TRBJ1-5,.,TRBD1,CSARTGGRLNQPQHF,TGCAGTGCTCGGACAGGGGGTCGACTCAATCAGCCCCAGCATTTT
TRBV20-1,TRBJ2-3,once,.,CSAGRRGGLGADTQYF,TGCAGTGCTGGCCGGAGGGGCGGGTTGGGCGCAGATACGCAGTATTTT
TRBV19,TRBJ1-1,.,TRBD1,CASSRGTENTEAFF,TGTGCCAGTAGTAGAGGGACAGAGAACACTGAAGCTTTCTTT
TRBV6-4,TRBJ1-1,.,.,CASSVGTNTEAFF,TGTGCCAGCAGTGTGGGGACGAACACTGAAGCTTTCTTT
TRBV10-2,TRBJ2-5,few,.,CASSERRYAQYF,TGCGCCAGCAGTGAACGGCGTTACGCCCAGTACTTC
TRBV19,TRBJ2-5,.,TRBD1,CASSGQGYQETQYF,TGTGCCAGTAGCGGACAGGGCTACCAAGAGACCCAGTACTTC
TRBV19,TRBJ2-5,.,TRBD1,CASSPGQGTETQYF,TGTGCCAGTAGTCCCGGACAGGGGACCGAGACCCAGTACTTC
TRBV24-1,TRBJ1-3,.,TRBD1,CATSRTGGNTIYF,TGTGCCACCAGCCGGACAGGGGGAAACACCATATATTTT
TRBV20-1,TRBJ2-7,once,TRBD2,CSARLAGYEQYF,TGCAGTGCTAGACTAGCGGGGTACGAGCAGTACTTC
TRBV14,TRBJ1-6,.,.,CASSQDSGSNSPLHF,TGTGCCAGCAGCCAAGATTCCGGGTCTAATTCACCCCTCCACTTT
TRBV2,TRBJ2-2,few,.,CASNGELFF,TGTGCCAGCAACGGGGAGCTGTTTTTT
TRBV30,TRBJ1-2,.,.,CAWTGGASYGYTF,TGTGCCTGGACGGGGGGAGCCAGCTATGGCTACACCTTC
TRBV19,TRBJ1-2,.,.,CASRKMGQEFSYGYTF,TGTGCCAGTAGGAAAATGGGGCAGGAATTCAGCTATGGCTACACCTTC
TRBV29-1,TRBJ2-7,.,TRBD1,CSVVPGQGAHEQYF,TGCAGCGTAGTCCCGGGACAGGGGGCCCACGAGCAGTACTTC
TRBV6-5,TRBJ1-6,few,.,CASSYVGADDSPLHF,TGTGCCAGCAGTTACGTAGGGGCCGACGATTCACCCCTCCACTTT
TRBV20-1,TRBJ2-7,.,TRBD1,CSAREGGSPYEQYF,TGCAGTGCTAGAGAAGGGGGCTCACCCTACGAGCAGTACTTC
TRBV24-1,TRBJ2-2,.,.,CATRDRFTGELFF,TGTGCCACCAGGGACAGATTCACCGGGGAGCTGTTTTTT
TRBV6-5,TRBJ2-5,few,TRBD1,CASSYQGQGGETQYF,TGTGCCAGCAGTTACCAGGGACAGGGTGGGGAGACCCAGTACTTC
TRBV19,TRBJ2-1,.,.,CASNLSPRDGAPYNEQFF,TGTGCCAGTAATCTCTCCCCAAGGGACGGGGCGCCCTACAATGAGCAGTTCTTC
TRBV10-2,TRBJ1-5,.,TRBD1,CASRDRGPSNQPQHF,TGCGCCAGCAGGGACAGGGGGCCAAGCAATCAGCCCCAGCATTTT
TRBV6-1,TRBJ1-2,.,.,CASSDVPLNYGYTF,TGTGCCAGCAGTGATGTCCCCCTTAACTATGGCTACACCTTC
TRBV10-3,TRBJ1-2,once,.,CAISESTDYGYTF,TGTGCCATCAGTGAGTCCACAGACTATGGCTACACCTTC
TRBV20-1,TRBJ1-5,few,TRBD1,CSARDLLPRRDRGPNSNQPQHF,TGCAGTGCTAGAGATCTTTTACCCAGGCGGGACAGGGGCCCTAATAGCAATCAGCCCCAGCATTTT
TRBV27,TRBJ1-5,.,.,CASRSGGGGVDNQPQHF,TGTGCCAGCAGATCAGGTGGGGGAGGCGTTGACAATCAGCCCCAGCATTTT